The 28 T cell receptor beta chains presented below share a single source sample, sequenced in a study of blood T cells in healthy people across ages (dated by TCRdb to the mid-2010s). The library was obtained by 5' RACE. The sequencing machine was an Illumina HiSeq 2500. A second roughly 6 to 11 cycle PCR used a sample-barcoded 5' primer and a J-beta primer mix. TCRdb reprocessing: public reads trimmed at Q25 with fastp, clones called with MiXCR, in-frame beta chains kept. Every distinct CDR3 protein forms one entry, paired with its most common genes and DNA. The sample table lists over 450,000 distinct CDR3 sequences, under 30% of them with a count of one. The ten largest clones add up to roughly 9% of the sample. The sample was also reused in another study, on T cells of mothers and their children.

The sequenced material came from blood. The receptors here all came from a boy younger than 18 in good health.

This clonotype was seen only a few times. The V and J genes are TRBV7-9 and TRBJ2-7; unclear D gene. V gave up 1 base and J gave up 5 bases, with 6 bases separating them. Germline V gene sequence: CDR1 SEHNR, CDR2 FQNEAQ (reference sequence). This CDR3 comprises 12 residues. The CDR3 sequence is CASSLVSHEQYF. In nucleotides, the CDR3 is TGTGCCAGCAGCTTAGTTAGCCACGAGCAGTACTTC.

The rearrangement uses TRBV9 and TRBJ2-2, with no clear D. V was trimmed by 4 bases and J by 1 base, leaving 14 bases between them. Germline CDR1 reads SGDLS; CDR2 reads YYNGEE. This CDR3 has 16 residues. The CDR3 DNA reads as TGTGCCAGCAGCCCCCCAGGCGGATGGAACACCGGGGAGCTGTTTTTT. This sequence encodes CASSPPGGWNTGELFF.

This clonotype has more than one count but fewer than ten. The CDR3 protein is CASSPGVFRDGEETQYF. In DNA, the CDR3 is TGTGCCAGCAGCCCCGGCGTTTTTAGGGACGGGGAAGAGACCCAGTACTTC. The chain has TRBV14 and TRBJ2-5; the D gene could be TRBD1 or TRBD2 (5 bases each). Trimming pared 4 bases from V and 3 bases from J, leaving 21 bases between. The CDR3 extends over 17 amino acids. The germline V gene has CDR1 SGHDN and CDR2 FVKESK.

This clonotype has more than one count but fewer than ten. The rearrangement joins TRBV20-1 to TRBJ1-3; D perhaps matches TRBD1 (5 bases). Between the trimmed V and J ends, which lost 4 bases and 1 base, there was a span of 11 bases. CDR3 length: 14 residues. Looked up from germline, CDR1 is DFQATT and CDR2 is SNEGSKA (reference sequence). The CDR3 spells CSAMGPESGNTIYF. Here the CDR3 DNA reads TGCAGTGCTATGGGACCTGAATCTGGAAACACCATATATTTT.

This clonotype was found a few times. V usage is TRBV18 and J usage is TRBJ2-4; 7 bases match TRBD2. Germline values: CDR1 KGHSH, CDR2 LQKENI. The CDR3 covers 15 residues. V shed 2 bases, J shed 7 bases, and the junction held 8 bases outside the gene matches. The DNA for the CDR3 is TGTGCCAGCTCACCAACTGGCGGGAGTAGGAACATTCAGTACTTC. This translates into CASSPTGGSRNIQYF.

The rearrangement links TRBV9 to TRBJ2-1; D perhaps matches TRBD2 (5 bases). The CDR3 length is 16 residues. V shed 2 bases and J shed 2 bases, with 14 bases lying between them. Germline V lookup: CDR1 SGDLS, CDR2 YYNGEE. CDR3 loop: CASSVSVQFPYNEQFF. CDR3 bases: TGTGCCAGCAGCGTTAGCGTGCAGTTCCCCTACAATGAGCAGTTCTTC.

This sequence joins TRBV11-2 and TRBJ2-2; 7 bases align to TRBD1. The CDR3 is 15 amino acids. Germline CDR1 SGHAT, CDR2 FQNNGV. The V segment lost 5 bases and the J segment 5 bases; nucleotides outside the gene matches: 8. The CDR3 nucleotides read TGTGCCAGCAGCCCAGCCAGGGGGTGGACCGGGGAGCTGTTTTTT. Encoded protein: CASSPARGWTGELFF.

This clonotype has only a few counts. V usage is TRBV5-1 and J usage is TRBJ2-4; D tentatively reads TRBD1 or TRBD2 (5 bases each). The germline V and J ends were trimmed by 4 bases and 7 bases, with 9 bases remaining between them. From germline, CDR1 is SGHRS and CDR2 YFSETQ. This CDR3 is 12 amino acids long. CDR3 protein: CASSGASNIQYF. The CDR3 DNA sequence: TGCGCCAGCAGCGGGGCTAGCAACATTCAGTACTTC.

The CDR3 loop reads CASNPTASNYGYTF. The DNA for the CDR3 is TGTGCCAGCAACCCGACAGCCTCTAACTATGGCTACACCTTC. J is TRBJ1-2 and V is TRBV6-2 or TRBV6-3, with D maybe TRBD1 (5 bases). Germline CDR1 MNHEY, CDR2 SVGEGT. CDR3 size: 14 residues. The V end was cut by 7 bases, the J end by 0 bases, with 12 bases between.

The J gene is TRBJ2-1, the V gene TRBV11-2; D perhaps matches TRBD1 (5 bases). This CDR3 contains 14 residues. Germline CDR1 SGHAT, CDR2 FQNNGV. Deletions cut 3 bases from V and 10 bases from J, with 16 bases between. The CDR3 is CASSFSPRVGEQFF. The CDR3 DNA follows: TGTGCCAGCAGCTTTTCCCCCAGGGTGGGGGAGCAGTTCTTC.

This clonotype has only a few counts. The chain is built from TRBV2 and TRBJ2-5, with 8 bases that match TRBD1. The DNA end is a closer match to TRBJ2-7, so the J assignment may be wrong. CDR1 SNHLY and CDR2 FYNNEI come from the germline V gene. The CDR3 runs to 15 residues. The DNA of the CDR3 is TGTGCCAGCATCCCCCCCGGGACAGGCTCCTACGAGCAGTACTTC. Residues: CASIPPGTGSYEQYF.

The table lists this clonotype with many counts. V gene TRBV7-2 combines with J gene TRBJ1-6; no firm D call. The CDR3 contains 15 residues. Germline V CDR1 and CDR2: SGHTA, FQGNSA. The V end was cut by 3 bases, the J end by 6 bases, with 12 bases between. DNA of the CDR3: TGTGCCAGCAGCTTTCCACAGAGTGGTAATTCACCCCTCCACTTT. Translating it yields CASSFPQSGNSPLHF.

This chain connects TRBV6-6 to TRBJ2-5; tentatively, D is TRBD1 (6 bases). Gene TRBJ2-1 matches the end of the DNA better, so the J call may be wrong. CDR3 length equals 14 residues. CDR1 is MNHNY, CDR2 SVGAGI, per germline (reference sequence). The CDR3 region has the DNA TGTGCCAGCAGTTACCATTTACAGGGTGATGAGCAGTTCTTC. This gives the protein CASSYHLQGDEQFF.

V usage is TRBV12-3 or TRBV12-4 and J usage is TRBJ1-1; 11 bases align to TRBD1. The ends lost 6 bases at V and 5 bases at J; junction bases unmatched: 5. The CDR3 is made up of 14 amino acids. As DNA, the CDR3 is TGTGCCAGCAGCTGGACAGGGGGCAAAACTGAAGCTTTCTTT. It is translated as CASSWTGGKTEAFF.

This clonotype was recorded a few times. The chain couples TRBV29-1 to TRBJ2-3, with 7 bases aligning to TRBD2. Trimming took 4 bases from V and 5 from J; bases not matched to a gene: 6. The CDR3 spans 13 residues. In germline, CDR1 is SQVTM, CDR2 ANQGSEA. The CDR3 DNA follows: TGCAGCGTTGTTGGGGCTAGCGGAGATACGCAGTATTTT. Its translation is CSVVGASGDTQYF.

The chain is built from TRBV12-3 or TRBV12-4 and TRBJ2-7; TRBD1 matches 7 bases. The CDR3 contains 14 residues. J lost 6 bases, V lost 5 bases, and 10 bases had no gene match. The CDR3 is CASSLSTGRGEQYF. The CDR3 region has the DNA TGTGCCAGCAGTCTATCGACAGGGCGAGGCGAGCAGTACTTC.

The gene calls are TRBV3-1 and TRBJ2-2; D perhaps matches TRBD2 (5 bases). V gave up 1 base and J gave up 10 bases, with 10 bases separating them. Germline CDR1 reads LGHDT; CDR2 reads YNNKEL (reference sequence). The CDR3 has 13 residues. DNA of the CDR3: TGTGCCAGCAGCCAAGTGGGAGAGGAGGAGCTGTTTTTT. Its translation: CASSQVGEEELFF.

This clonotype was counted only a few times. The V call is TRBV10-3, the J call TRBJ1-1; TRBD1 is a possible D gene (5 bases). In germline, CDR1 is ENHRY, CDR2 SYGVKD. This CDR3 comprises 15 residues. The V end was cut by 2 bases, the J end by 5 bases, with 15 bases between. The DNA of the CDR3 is TGTGCCATCAGTGAGGAGCAGAACCGGGGGACTGAAGCTTTCTTT. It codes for CAISEEQNRGTEAFF.

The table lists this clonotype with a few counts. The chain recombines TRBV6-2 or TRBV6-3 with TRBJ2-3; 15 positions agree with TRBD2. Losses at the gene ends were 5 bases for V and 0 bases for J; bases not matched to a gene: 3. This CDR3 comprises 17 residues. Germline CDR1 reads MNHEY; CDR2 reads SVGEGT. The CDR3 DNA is TGTGCCAGCAGTGGACTAGCGGGAGGGCCGAGCACAGATACGCAGTATTTT. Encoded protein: CASSGLAGGPSTDTQYF.

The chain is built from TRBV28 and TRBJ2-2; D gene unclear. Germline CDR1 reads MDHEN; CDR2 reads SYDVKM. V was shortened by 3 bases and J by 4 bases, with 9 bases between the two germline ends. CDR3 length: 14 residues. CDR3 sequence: CASSFRLVTGELFF. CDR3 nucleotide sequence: TGTGCCAGCAGTTTTAGGTTGGTCACCGGGGAGCTGTTTTTT.

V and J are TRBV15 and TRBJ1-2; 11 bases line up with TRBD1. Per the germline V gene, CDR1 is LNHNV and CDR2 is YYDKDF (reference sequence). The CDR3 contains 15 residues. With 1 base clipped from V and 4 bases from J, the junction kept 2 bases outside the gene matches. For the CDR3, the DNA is TGTGCCACCAGCAGAGGGACAGGGGGCATCTATGGCTACACCTTC. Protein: CATSRGTGGIYGYTF. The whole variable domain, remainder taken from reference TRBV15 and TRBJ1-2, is DAMVIQNPRYQVTQFGKPVTLSCSQTLNHNVMYWYQQKSSQAPKLLFHYYDKDFNNEADTPDNFQSRRPNTSFCFLDIRSPGLGDTAMYLCATSRGTGGIYGYTFGSGTRLTVV.

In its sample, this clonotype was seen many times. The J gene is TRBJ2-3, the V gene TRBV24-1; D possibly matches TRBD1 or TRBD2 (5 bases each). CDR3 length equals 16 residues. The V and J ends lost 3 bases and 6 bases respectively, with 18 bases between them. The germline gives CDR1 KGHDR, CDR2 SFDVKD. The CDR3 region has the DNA TGTGCCACCAGTGATCTGGGACGAGAAGGCCGCGATACGCAGTATTTT. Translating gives CATSDLGREGRDTQYF.

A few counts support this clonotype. The CDR3 region is CASSPLGQPNTEAFF. In DNA, the CDR3 is TGTGCCAGCAGCCCCCTGGGACAGCCGAACACTGAAGCTTTCTTT. This rearrangement joins TRBV6-5 to TRBJ1-1, with TRBD1 matching over 7 bases. The CDR3 totals 15 residues. The germline CDR1 and CDR2 sequences are MNHEY and SVGAGI. Trimming removed 6 bases from V and 1 base from J; junction bases left unmatched: 8.

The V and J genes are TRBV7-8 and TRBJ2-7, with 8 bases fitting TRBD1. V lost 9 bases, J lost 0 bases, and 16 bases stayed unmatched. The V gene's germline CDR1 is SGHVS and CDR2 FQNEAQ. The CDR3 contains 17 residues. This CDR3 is CASRFTEDRAASYEQYF. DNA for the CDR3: TGTGCCAGTAGATTTACAGAGGACAGGGCGGCCTCCTACGAGCAGTACTTC.

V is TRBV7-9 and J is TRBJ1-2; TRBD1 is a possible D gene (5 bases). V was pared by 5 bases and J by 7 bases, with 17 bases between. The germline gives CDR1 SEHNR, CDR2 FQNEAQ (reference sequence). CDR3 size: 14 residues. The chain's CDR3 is CASSLRSGIRGYTF. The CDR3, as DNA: TGTGCCAGCAGCCTACGCTCAGGGATCCGTGGCTACACCTTC. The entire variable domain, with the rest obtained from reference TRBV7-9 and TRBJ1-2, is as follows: DTGVSQNPRHKITKRGQNVTFRCDPISEHNRLYWYRQTLGQGPEFLTYFQNEAQLEKSRLLSDRFSAERPKGSFSTLEIQRTEQGDSAMYLCASSLRSGIRGYTFGSGTRLTVV.

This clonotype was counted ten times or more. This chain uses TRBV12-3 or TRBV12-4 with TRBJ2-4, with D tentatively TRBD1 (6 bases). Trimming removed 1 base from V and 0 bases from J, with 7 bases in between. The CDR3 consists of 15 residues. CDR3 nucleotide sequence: TGTGCCAGCAGTTTAGGGACAGTAGCCAAAAACATTCAGTACTTC. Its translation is CASSLGTVAKNIQYF.

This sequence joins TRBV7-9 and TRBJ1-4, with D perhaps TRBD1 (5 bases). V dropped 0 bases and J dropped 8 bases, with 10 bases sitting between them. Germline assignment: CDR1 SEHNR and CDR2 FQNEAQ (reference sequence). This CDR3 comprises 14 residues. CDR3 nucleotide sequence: TGTGCCAGCAGCTTAGCGACAGCGGGGGAAAAACTGTTTTTT. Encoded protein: CASSLATAGEKLFF.

The CDR3, as DNA: TGTGCCAGCGGCGTAATTGGGGGCTTCAACTATGGCTACACCTTC. Its translation is CASGVIGGFNYGYTF. The chain couples TRBV27 to TRBJ1-2; possibly TRBD1 for D (6 bases). This CDR3 region has 15 residues. V was trimmed by 8 bases and J by 2 bases, leaving 18 bases between them. Germline lookup yields CDR1 MNHEY and CDR2 SMNVEV (reference sequence).